These 29 T cell receptor beta chains came from one sample sequenced in a study of cytomegalovirus exposure and HLA in healthy donors. Repertoires were generated with immunoSEQ multiplex PCR, while TCRdb's copy carries only in-frame clones and drops some. The sample consists of 55,000 to 70,000 clones, around 90% of them appearing once. Sequenced: PBMCs. These TCRs come from a man aged 18-30 years in good health and CMV-seronegative.

The chain couples TRBV12-5 to TRBJ1-1; 8 bases line up with TRBD1. The ends lost 8 bases at V and 4 bases at J; junction bases unmatched: 6. The CDR3 is 13 amino acids. Germline CDR1 reads LGHNT; CDR2 reads FRNRAP. In nucleotides, the CDR3 is TGTGCTAGTCGCGGACAGGGCGCCACTGAAGCTTTCTTT. It codes for CASRGQGATEAFF.

The chain is built from TRBV5-1 and TRBJ2-7; 8 bases are a match to TRBD1. The germline V gene has CDR1 SGHRS and CDR2 YFSETQ. The CDR3 is 14 residues long. V shed 5 bases and J 5 bases; nucleotides not matched to a gene: 9. CDR3 coding DNA: TGCGCCAGCAGACGGACAGGGAAGGCGGACGAGCAGTACTTC. The encoded protein is CASRRTGKADEQYF.

This chain joins TRBV6-5 and TRBJ2-3; 8 nucleotides agree with TRBD2. The CDR3 has 16 residues. V shed 4 bases and J 3 bases; nucleotides not matched to a gene: 9. CDR1 is MNHEY and CDR2 is SVGAGI in the germline V gene. Here the CDR3 reads CASSFSAGVITDTQYF. In DNA, the CDR3 is TGTGCCAGCAGTTTCTCAGCGGGAGTAATAACAGATACGCAGTATTTT.

The rearrangement links TRBV4-3 to TRBJ2-7; possible D gene TRBD1, 5 bases. Germline lookup yields CDR1 LGHNA and CDR2 YSLEER. The CDR3 is 15 amino acids. The ends were cut back, 3 bases at V and 1 base at J, with 13 bases in the middle. CDR3 residues: CASSQRQTPSYEQYF. Here the CDR3 DNA reads TGCGCCAGCAGCCAGAGACAGACACCTTCCTACGAGCAGTACTTC.

V gene TRBV5-1 combines with J gene TRBJ2-3, with TRBD1 as a possible D gene (6 bases). Trimming pared 8 bases from V and 3 bases from J, leaving 13 bases between. CDR1 and CDR2 (germline): SGHRS, YFSETQ. CDR3 size: 13 residues. Written as DNA, the CDR3 is TGCGCCAGTTTAGCAGGGGATACAGATACGCAGTATTTT. Translating gives CASLAGDTDTQYF. Complete variable domain (other parts from reference TRBV5-1 and TRBJ2-3): KAGVTQTPRYLIKTRGQQVTLSCSPISGHRSVSWYQQTPGQGLQFLFEYFSETQRNKGNFPGRFSGRQFSNSRSEMNVSTLELGDSALYLCASLAGDTDTQYFGPGTRLTVL.

The gene calls are TRBV28 and TRBJ2-5, with 7 nucleotides matching TRBD1. V dropped 6 bases and J dropped 12; count of bases not matched to a gene: 7. The CDR3 has 11 amino acids. Germline-derived CDR1 and CDR2 are MDHEN and SYDVKM. Here the CDR3 reads CASSLGQKEYF. In nucleotides, the CDR3 is TGTGCCAGCAGCCTGGGACAGAAAGAGTACTTC.

This chain links TRBV6-6 with TRBJ1-2, with D maybe TRBD1 (5 bases). Germline V gives CDR1 MNHNY, CDR2 SVGAGI (reference sequence). The V and J ends lost 6 bases and 8 bases respectively, with 16 bases between them. This CDR3 is 13 amino acids long. CDR3 bases: TGTGCCAGCAGCCATACCAAAGGGGCGGGCTACACCTTC. Protein: CASSHTKGAGYTF.

This chain joins TRBV30 and TRBJ1-4; 7 bases are shared with TRBD1. The CDR3 contains 15 residues. Losses at the gene ends were 4 bases for V and 6 bases for J; bases not matched to a gene: 11. Per germline, CDR1 GTSNPN and CDR2 SVGIG (reference sequence). This chain's CDR3 is CAWTRRDREHEKLFF. The CDR3 DNA reads TGTGCCTGGACTCGTAGGGACAGAGAACATGAAAAACTGTTTTTT. The full variable domain, its missing parts supplied by reference TRBV30 and TRBJ1-4, is SQTIHQWPATLVQPVGSPLSLECTVEGTSNPNLYWYRQAAGRGLQLLFYSVGIGQISSEVPQNLSASRPQDRQFILSSKKLLLSDSGFYLCAWTRRDREHEKLFFGSGTQLSVL.

The rearrangement joins TRBV6-5 to TRBJ2-1; D is unclear. The CDR3 spans 12 residues. Germline V gene sequence: CDR1 MNHEY, CDR2 SVGAGI. The ends were cut back, 7 bases at V and 6 bases at J, with 10 bases in the middle. The CDR3 DNA follows: TGTGCCAGCAACCGCGTAGTCAATGAGCAGTTCTTC. Its protein product is CASNRVVNEQFF.

The chain has TRBV11-2 and TRBJ2-2; 9 nucleotides align to TRBD1. V was pared by 5 bases and J by 6 bases, with 7 bases of the junction left unmatched. The V gene's germline CDR1 is SGHAT and CDR2 FQNNGV. The CDR3 has 15 residues. DNA for the CDR3: TGTGCCAGCAGCCCGGACAGGGGAGGCTCCGGGGAGCTGTTTTTT. This gives the protein CASSPDRGGSGELFF.

The rearrangement joins TRBV7-9 to TRBJ2-1; perhaps TRBD2 as D (6 bases). The length of the CDR3 is 15 residues. The germline V gene has CDR1 SEHNR and CDR2 FQNEAQ (reference sequence). Trimming took off 5 bases at V and 1 base at J, with 12 bases between the two ends. For the CDR3, the DNA is TGTGCCAGCAGCAACATCGGGGGATCCTACAATGAGCAGTTCTTC. Encoded protein: CASSNIGGSYNEQFF.

The chain employs TRBV4-3 and TRBJ2-3, with 9 bases fitting TRBD2. V shed 0 bases, J shed 3 bases, and the junction held 10 bases outside the gene matches. CDR1 and CDR2 from the germline V gene are LGHNA and YSLEER. The CDR3 totals 18 residues. In nucleotides, the CDR3 is TGCGCCAGCAGCCAAGATCAAGTGATAGCGGGAGTAACAGATACGCAGTATTTT. The encoded protein is CASSQDQVIAGVTDTQYF.

The rearrangement uses TRBV27 and TRBJ2-7; D is ambiguous. Germline V lookup: CDR1 MNHEY, CDR2 SMNVEV (reference sequence). The length of the CDR3 is 14 residues. With 1 base removed from V and 0 bases from J, the gap between germline ends came to 7 bases. CDR3 region: CASSLFGSSYEQYF. DNA of the CDR3: TGTGCCAGCAGTTTATTCGGGTCCTCCTACGAGCAGTACTTC.

The J gene is TRBJ1-1, the V gene TRBV7-3; the D is unclear. Trimming removed 5 bases at V and 4 bases at J, with 11 bases between. CDR1 is SGHTA, CDR2 FQGTGA, per germline. CDR3 length: 13 residues. The DNA of the CDR3 is TGTGCCAGCAGCCCGCGGGGTGTCACTGAAGCTTTCTTT. The encoded protein is CASSPRGVTEAFF.

Comments on this clone: The junction departs from germline at one end; a sequencing error may be responsible. The CDR3 DNA follows: TGTGCTAGCAGCCCCACAGGGAGCGAGCAGTACTTC. Its protein is CASSPTGSEQYF. The chain carries TRBV7-7 and TRBJ2-7; the D gene is possibly TRBD1 (6 bases). CDR3 size: 12 residues. CDR1 SSHAT and CDR2 FNYEAQ come from the germline V gene (reference sequence).

In DNA, the CDR3 is TGTGCCAGCAGTGACTTAACAGGGGATAAAAGCTCTGGGGCCAACGTCCTGACTTTC. Translating gives CASSDLTGDKSSGANVLTF. The chain joins TRBV6-4 to TRBJ2-6, with 7 bases aligning to TRBD1. Losses at the gene ends were 1 base for V and 0 bases for J; bases not matched to a gene: 9. The V gene's germline CDR1 is MRHNA and CDR2 SNTAGT. This CDR3 spans 19 amino acids.

The chain has TRBV25-1 and TRBJ2-5, with D maybe TRBD2 (6 bases). The CDR3 runs to 16 residues. CDR1 MGHDK and CDR2 SYGVNS come from the germline V gene. V was shortened by 1 base and J by 2 bases, with 14 bases between the two germline ends. DNA for the CDR3: TGTGCCAGCAGTGAATTAGGTCGAGGGAGGCAAGAGACCCAGTACTTC. This codes for CASSELGRGRQETQYF.

The V and J genes are TRBV11-1 and TRBJ2-3; 9 bases align to TRBD2. The V gene end was trimmed by 5 bases and the J gene end by 4 bases; junction bases not matched to a gene: 7. Germline V gives CDR1 SGHAT, CDR2 FQDESV (reference sequence). This CDR3 has 15 amino acids. The CDR3 DNA reads as TGTGCCAGCAGCCCTAGCGGGAATATCCCAGATACGCAGTATTTT. Protein: CASSPSGNIPDTQYF.

This clone has only a few counts. V usage is TRBV2 and J usage is TRBJ2-1; D unclear. The CDR3 sequence is 14 residues long. Looked up from germline, CDR1 is SNHLY and CDR2 is FYNNEI. Trimming left V 6 bases short and J 0 bases short, with 9 bases between. The CDR3: CASRLVSSYNEQFF. The CDR3 nucleotides are TGTGCCAGCAGGTTGGTTAGCTCCTACAATGAGCAGTTCTTC.

The gene calls are TRBV5-1 and TRBJ2-7; D is unresolved. The CDR3 runs 14 residues. Germline loops: CDR1 SGHRS, CDR2 YFSETQ. The V and J ends lost 1 base and 0 bases respectively, with 8 bases between them. CDR3 sequence reads: CASSLRVNSYEQYF. The DNA for the CDR3 is TGCGCCAGCAGCTTGAGAGTGAACTCCTACGAGCAGTACTTC.

This rearrangement joins TRBV11-2 to TRBJ2-7, with 8 nucleotides matching TRBD1. This CDR3 is 15 amino acids long. The V and J ends lost 3 bases and 4 bases, in that order; junction bases with no gene match: 8. Germline V gives CDR1 SGHAT, CDR2 FQNNGV. This CDR3 is CASSFADRGGYEQYF. The CDR3 bases are TGTGCCAGCAGCTTTGCCGACAGGGGTGGTTACGAGCAGTACTTC. Using reference TRBV11-2 and TRBJ2-7 for the parts outside the CDR3, the full variable domain is EAGVAQSPRYKIIEKRQSVAFWCNPISGHATLYWYQQILGQGPKLLIQFQNNGVVDDSQLPKDRFSAERLKGVDSTLKIQPAKLEDSAVYLCASSFADRGGYEQYFGPGTRLTVT.

This clone appeared a few times. This chain joins TRBV6-6 and TRBJ2-7; 7 bases match TRBD2. The junction had 5 bases not matched to a gene; V was cut back by 4 bases and J by 2 bases. This CDR3 is 14 amino acids long. The germline gives CDR1 MNHNY, CDR2 SVGAGI (reference sequence). The CDR3 reads CASSLGGGTYEQYF. CDR3 sequence (DNA): TGTGCCAGCAGTTTGGGCGGGGGAACCTACGAGCAGTACTTC.

The V gene is TRBV10-3, the J gene TRBJ1-2; 10 bases agree with TRBD1. J was trimmed by 6 bases and V by 2 bases; bases with no gene match: 6. Germline CDR1 is ENHRY and CDR2 is SYGVKD. This CDR3 has 15 residues. The CDR3 region is CAISELGQGGDGYTF. The CDR3 DNA sequence: TGTGCCATCAGTGAGCTAGGACAGGGGGGTGATGGCTACACCTTC.

V and J are TRBV7-8 and TRBJ1-4, with 7 bases aligning to TRBD1. The CDR3 has 15 residues. The J segment lost 0 bases and the V segment lost 7 bases, leaving 5 bases of the junction unmatched. Germline V lookup: CDR1 SGHVS, CDR2 FQNEAQ. CDR3 sequence: CASTLGQSTNEKLFF. The CDR3 DNA reads TGTGCCAGCACCCTGGGACAGTCAACTAATGAAAAACTGTTTTTT.

This chain connects TRBV25-1 to TRBJ1-1; the D gene is possibly TRBD1 (6 bases). The CDR3 extends over 13 amino acids. Trimming cost V 10 bases and J 5 bases, with 17 bases left between them. Germline CDR1 is MGHDK and CDR2 is SYGVNS. In nucleotides, the CDR3 is TGTGCCACCTCGTTGGGGGCTACAACTGAAGCTTTCTTT. Protein sequence: CATSLGATTEAFF. Variable domain in full (rest from reference TRBV25-1 and TRBJ1-1): EADIYQTPRYLVIGTGKKITLECSQTMGHDKMYWYQQDPGMELHLIHYSYGVNSTEKGDLSSESTVSRIRTEHFPLTLESARPSHTSQYLCATSLGATTEAFFGQGTRLTVV.

The genes are TRBV7-8 and TRBJ2-1, with 10 bases matching TRBD2. After removal of 5 bases from V and 5 bases from J, the junction contained 12 bases not matched to a gene. From germline, CDR1 is SGHVS and CDR2 FQNEAQ. The CDR3 extends over 17 amino acids. The CDR3 sequence: CASSTRLWTSGNNEQFF. The CDR3 region has the DNA TGTGCCAGCAGCACCCGCCTTTGGACTAGCGGAAACAATGAGCAGTTCTTC.

V gene TRBV28 combines with J gene TRBJ1-1; 9 positions agree with TRBD1. V shed 2 bases and J 5 bases; nucleotides not matched to a gene: 6. Germline V gene sequence: CDR1 MDHEN, CDR2 SYDVKM. The CDR3 has 15 residues. The CDR3 loop reads CASSLNRGRETEAFF. DNA of the CDR3: TGTGCCAGCAGTTTAAACAGGGGGCGTGAAACTGAAGCTTTCTTT.

The CDR3, as DNA: TGTGCCAGCAGCTTAGTTGGTGGTGCAGGGGTTGGCTATGGCTACACCTTC. Its protein product is CASSLVGGAGVGYGYTF. The V call is TRBV11-2, the J call TRBJ1-2, with a possible D match to TRBD1 (6 bases). Deletions cut 1 base from V and 4 bases from J, with 19 bases between. This CDR3 is 17 amino acids long. Germline V gene lookup returns CDR1 SGHAT and CDR2 FQNNGV.

The chain employs TRBV5-1 and TRBJ2-1; D is perhaps TRBD2 (5 bases). This CDR3 comprises 15 residues. CDR1 SGHRS and CDR2 YFSETQ come from the germline V gene. The V end was cut by 1 base, the J end by 0 bases, with 8 bases between. CDR3: CASSLLGSSYNEQFF. CDR3 nucleotide sequence: TGCGCCAGCAGCTTGTTGGGGAGCTCCTACAATGAGCAGTTCTTC.